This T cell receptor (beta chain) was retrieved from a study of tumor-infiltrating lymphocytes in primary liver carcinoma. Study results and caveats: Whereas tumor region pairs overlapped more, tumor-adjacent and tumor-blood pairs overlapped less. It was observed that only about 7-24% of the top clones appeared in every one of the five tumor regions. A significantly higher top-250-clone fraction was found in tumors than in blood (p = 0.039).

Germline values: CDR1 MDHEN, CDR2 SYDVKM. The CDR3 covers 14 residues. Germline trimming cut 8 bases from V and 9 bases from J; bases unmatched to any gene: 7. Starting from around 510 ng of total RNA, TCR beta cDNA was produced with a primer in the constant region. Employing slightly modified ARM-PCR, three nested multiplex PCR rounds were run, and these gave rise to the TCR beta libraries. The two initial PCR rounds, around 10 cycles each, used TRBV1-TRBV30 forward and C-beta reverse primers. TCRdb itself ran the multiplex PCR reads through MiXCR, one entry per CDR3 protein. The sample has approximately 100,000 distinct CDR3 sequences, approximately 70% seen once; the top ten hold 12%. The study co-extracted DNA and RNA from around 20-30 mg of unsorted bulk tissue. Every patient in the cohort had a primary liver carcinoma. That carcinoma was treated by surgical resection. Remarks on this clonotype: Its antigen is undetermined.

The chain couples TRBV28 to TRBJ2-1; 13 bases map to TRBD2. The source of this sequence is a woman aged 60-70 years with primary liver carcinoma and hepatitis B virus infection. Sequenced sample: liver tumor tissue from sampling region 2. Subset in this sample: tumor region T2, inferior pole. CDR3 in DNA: TGTGCCAGCCAGACTAGCGGGAGGAAAATTGAGCAGTTCTTC. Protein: CASQTSGRKIEQFF.